This passage covers 3 T cell receptor beta chains from one sample sequenced in a study of T cell responses to AZD1222 COVID-19 vaccine. Data came from immunoSEQ multiplex PCR; TCRdb stores just in-frame clones and leaves some out. Found here are approximately 89,000 clones, 90% of them singletons; the top ten hold 5.4%. Source: peripheral blood, taken 28 days after the second AZD1222 dose. These receptors were collected from an adult who received the AZD1222 COVID-19 vaccine.

The chain is built from TRBV14 and TRBJ1-2, with D unresolved. V was pared by 1 base and J by 0 bases, with 6 bases between. This CDR3 is built from 14 residues. Germline lookup yields CDR1 SGHDN and CDR2 FVKESK. The CDR3 nucleotides are TGTGCCAGCAGCCAAGCTCGGACTAACTATGGCTACACCTTC. Translating gives CASSQARTNYGYTF.

This clone was observed a single time. V gene TRBV5-4 combines with J gene TRBJ1-1; TRBD1 aligns across 8 bases. CDR3 length equals 15 residues. J was trimmed by 1 base and V by 0 bases; bases with no gene match: 2. Germline V gene sequence: CDR1 SGHNT, CDR2 YYREEE (reference sequence). CDR3 coding DNA: TGTGCCAGCAGCTTGGCCGGGACAGGGAACACTGAAGCTTTCTTT. It is translated as CASSLAGTGNTEAFF.

The gene calls are TRBV5-6 and TRBJ1-4; 9 nucleotides line up with TRBD1. CDR1 and CDR2 from the germline V gene are SGHDT and YYEEEE. The V and J ends lost 9 bases and 4 bases, in that order; junction bases with no gene match: 4. The CDR3 extends over 13 amino acids. Here the CDR3 DNA reads TGTGCCACCGGGGGACAGGGTAATGAAAAACTGTTTTTT. This sequence encodes CATGGQGNEKLFF.